The following is a T cell receptor beta chain sequence with its context. The target antigen is unknown. Isolated RNA was reverse transcribed in full, so expressed TCRB transcripts were sequenced. Method: immunoSEQ multiplex PCR; TCRdb's copy keeps in-frame clones and lacks some. The sample holds around 690,000 clones, 12% seen once. CDR1 and CDR2 from the germline V gene are GTSNPN and SVGIG (reference sequence). The CDR3 loop spans 15 amino acids. Each sorted population was over 95% pure. The data derive from a study of beta chain features in type 1 diabetes. Study-wide results and limits: Individuals with type 1 diabetes displayed fewer insertions and more deletions at VDJ junctions. In all four CD4+ subsets, TCRB CDR3 length was significantly, moderately reduced in type 1 diabetes.

What was sequenced was naive CD4+ T cells from blood. The receptor was isolated from a man aged 25 to 40 with type 1 diabetes. V gene TRBV30 combines with J gene TRBJ2-5; weak D call: TRBD1 (6 bases). The J call is uncertain, as TRBJ2-7 better fits the DNA end. CDR3 loop: CAWSVQGLYSYEQYF. The CDR3 DNA reads as TGTGCCTGGAGTGTACAGGGATTGTACTCCTACGAGCAGTACTTC.